Listed here is a single T cell receptor beta chain. The CDR3 covers 13 residues. Germline loops: CDR1 SEHNR, CDR2 FQNEAQ (reference sequence). V was trimmed by 5 bases and J by 4 bases, leaving 11 bases between them. This sample was included in a study of CD8 T cells in Susac syndrome. Random hexamers were used to reverse transcribe an amount of about 0.45 to 1 ug RNA. Amplification of TCR beta CDR3 by immunoSEQ multiplex PCR spanned 54 Vbeta and 13 Jbeta. TCRdb processed the immunoSEQ multiplex PCR reads anew with MiXCR; each CDR3 protein has one entry. The data contain around 200,000 distinct CDR3 sequences, approximately 90% of them singletons. TEMRA cells were FACS-enriched, and CD8+ and CD4+ T cells were isolated negatively.

The source of this sequence is a human donor with multiple sclerosis. The rearrangement links TRBV7-9 to TRBJ1-2; D is undetermined. Sequences were obtained from CD8+ T cells from PBMCs. The CDR3 sequence: CASSPVRAYGYTF. The CDR3 nucleotides read TGTGCCAGCAGCCCTGTAAGGGCCTATGGCTACACCTTC.